This record covers a single T cell receptor (beta chain). After removal of 2 bases from V and 4 bases from J, the junction contained 15 bases not matched to a gene. The V gene's germline CDR1 is GTSNPN and CDR2 SVGIG (reference sequence). The CDR3 is 19 residues long. Time point meaning: peak reinfection, 3 to 8 weeks after reinfection detection. The sorted cells went straight to TCR sequencing with no prior in vitro expansion. This entry comes from a study of memory CD8 T cells in hepatitis C reinfection. Profiled with immunoSEQ multiplex PCR; TCRdb holds only in-frame clones, not every one. The profile shows tens of thousands of clones, 88% of them singletons.

Source material: naive CD8+ T cells sorted from blood. The genes are TRBV30 and TRBJ2-6, with 9 bases fitting TRBD1. The sequence was collected from a man aged 18 to 30 with hepatitis C virus infection. The CDR3 nucleotides are TGTGCCTGGAGTCGGATAGGACAGGGGCTGGGGTACGGGGCCAACGTCCTGACTTTC. The encoded protein is CAWSRIGQGLGYGANVLTF.